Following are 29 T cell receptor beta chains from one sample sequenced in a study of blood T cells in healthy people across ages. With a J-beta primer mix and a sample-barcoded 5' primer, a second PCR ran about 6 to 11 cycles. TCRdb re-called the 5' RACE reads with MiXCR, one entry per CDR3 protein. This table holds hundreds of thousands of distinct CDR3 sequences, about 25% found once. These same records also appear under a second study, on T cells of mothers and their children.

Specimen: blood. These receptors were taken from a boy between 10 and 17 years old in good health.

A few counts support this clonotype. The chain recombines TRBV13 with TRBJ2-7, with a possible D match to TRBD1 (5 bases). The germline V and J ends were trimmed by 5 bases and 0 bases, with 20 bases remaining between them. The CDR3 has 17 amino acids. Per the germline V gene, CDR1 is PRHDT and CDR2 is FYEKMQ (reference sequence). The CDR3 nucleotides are TGTGCCAGCAGCAGAACCAGTTTAGGCAGGGACTCCTACGAGCAGTACTTC. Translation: CASSRTSLGRDSYEQYF.

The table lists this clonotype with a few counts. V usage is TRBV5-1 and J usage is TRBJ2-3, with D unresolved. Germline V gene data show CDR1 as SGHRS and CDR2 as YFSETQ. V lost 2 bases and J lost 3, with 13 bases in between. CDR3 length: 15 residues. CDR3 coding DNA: TGCGCCAGCAGCTTAGAAGAAAGGCCAACAGATACGCAGTATTTT. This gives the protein CASSLEERPTDTQYF.

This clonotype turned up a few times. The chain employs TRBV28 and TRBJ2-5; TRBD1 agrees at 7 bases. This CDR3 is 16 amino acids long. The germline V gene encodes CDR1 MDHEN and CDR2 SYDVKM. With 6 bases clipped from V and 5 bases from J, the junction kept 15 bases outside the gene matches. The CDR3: CASRRSRQGERETQYF. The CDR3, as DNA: TGTGCCAGCAGACGCTCCCGACAGGGTGAGAGGGAGACCCAGTACTTC.

Here the CDR3 DNA reads TGTGCCAGTAGTACCCAACATAGACTTGAGCAGTACTTC. Amino acid sequence: CASSTQHRLEQYF. This chain joins TRBV19 and TRBJ2-7, with unresolved D. The CDR3 runs 13 residues. Looked up from germline, CDR1 is LNHDA and CDR2 is SQIVND (reference sequence). With 4 bases removed from V and 7 bases from J, the gap between germline ends came to 14 bases.

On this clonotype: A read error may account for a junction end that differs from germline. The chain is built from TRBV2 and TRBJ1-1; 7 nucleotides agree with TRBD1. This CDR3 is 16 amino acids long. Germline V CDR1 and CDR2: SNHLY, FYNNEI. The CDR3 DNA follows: TGTGCCAGCAGTGAGGGTCCAGGGGGTTGGGTATATGAAGTTTTCTTT. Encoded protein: CASSEGPGGWVYEVFF.

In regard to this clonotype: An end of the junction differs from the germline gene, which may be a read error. Here the CDR3 DNA reads TGCAGCGTTGACGGCGGGGGCTTC. Translation: CSVDGGGF. V and J are TRBV29-1 and TRBJ2-1, with TRBD2 matching 7 bases. The germline V gene encodes CDR1 SQVTM and CDR2 ANQGSEA. There are 8 residues in the CDR3.

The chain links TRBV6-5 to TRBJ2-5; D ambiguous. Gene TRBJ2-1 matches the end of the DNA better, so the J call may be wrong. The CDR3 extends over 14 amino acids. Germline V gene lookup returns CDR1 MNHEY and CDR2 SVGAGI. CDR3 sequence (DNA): TGTGCCAGCAGTTACGGCGTGGGTAACAATGAGCAGTTCTTC. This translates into CASSYGVGNNEQFF.

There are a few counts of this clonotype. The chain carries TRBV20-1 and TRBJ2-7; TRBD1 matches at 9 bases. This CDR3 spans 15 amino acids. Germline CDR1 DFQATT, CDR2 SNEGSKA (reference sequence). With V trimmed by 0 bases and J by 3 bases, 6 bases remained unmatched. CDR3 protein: CSARDGRQGVYEQYF. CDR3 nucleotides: TGCAGTGCTAGAGATGGGCGACAGGGGGTCTACGAGCAGTACTTC.

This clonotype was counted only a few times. As DNA, the CDR3 is TGTGCCAGCAGCTTCGGCGGTACGGAGGCCCAGTACTTC. Translated, it gives CASSFGGTEAQYF. The genes are TRBV7-3 and TRBJ2-5, with a tentative D call TRBD2 (5 bases). Trimming stripped 3 bases from V and 9 bases from J, with 14 bases between. The CDR3 length is 13 residues. Germline V gene lookup returns CDR1 SGHTA and CDR2 FQGTGA.

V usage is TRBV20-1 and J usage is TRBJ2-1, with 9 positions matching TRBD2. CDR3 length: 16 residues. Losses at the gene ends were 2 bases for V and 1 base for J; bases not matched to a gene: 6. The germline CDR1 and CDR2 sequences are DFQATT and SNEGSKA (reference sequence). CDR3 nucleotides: TGCAGTGCTAGACTCATCCTAGCGGGATCCTACAATGAGCAGTTCTTC. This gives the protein CSARLILAGSYNEQFF.

The CDR3 sequence is CASSLTPAAEQYF. DNA of the CDR3: TGCGCCAGCAGCCTAACCCCGGCCGCCGAGCAGTACTTC. V and J are TRBV4-1 and TRBJ2-7; D call uncertain. Per the germline V gene, CDR1 is MGHRA and CDR2 is YSYEKL. This CDR3 has 13 residues. Trimming shortened V by 4 bases and J by 6 bases, and 13 bases separated the two germline ends.

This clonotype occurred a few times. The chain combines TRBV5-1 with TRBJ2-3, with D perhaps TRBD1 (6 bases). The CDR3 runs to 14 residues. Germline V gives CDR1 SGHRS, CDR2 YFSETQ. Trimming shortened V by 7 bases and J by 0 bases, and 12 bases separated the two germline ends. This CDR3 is CASGPTGSTDTQYF. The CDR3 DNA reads TGCGCCAGCGGCCCGACAGGTAGCACAGATACGCAGTATTTT.

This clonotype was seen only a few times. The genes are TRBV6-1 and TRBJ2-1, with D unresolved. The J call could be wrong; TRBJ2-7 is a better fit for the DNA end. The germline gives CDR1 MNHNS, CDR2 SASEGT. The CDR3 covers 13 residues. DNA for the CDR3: TGTGCCAGCATTCCCGACGGAACCTACGAGCAGTACTTC. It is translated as CASIPDGTYEQYF.

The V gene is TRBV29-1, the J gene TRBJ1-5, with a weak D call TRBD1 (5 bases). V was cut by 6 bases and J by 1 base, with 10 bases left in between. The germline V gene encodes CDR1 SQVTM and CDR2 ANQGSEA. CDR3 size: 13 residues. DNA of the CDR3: TGCAGCGTGACAAGGGACAGCAATCAGCCCCAGCATTTT. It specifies CSVTRDSNQPQHF.

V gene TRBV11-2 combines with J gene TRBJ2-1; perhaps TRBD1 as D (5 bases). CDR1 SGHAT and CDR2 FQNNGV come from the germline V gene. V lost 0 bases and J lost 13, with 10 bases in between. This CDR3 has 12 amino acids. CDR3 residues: CASSLDQGRQFF. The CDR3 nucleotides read TGTGCCAGCAGCTTAGATCAGGGCCGCCAGTTCTTC.

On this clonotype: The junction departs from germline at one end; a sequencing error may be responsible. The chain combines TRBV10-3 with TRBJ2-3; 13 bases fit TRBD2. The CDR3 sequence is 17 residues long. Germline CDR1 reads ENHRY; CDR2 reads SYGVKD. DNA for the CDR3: TGTGCTATCAGTCTTACTAGCGGGGGGGCCGTGTCGGATACGCAGTATTTT. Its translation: CAISLTSGGAVSDTQYF.

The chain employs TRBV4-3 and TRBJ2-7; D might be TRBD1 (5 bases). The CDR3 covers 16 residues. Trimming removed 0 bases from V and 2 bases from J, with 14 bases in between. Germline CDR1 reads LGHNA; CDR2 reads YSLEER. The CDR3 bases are TGCGCCAGCAGCCAAGATGCAGGGAATAGGGCCTACGAGCAGTACTTC. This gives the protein CASSQDAGNRAYEQYF.

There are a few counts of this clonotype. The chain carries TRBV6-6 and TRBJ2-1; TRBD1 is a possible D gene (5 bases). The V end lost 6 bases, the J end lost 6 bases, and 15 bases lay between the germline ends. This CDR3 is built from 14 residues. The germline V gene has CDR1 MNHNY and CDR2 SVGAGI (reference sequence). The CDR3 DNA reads TGTGCCAGCAGCGGACGGACATGGATCAATGAGCAGTTCTTC. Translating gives CASSGRTWINEQFF.

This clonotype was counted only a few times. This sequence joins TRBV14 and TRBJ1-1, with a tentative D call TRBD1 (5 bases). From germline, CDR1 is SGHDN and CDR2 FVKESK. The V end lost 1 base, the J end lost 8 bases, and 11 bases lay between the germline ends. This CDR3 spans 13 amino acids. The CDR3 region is CASSQGTGGEAFF. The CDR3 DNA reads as TGTGCCAGCAGCCAAGGAACGGGGGGAGAAGCTTTCTTT. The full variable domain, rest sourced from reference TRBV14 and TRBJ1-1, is EAGVTQFPSHSVIEKGQTVTLRCDPISGHDNLYWYRRVMGKEIKFLLHFVKESKQDESGMPNNRFLAERTGGTYSTLKVQPAELEDSGVYFCASSQGTGGEAFFGQGTRLTVV.

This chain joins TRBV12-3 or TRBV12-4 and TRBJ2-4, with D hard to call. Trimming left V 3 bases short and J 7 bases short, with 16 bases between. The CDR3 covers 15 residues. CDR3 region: CASSLETSDGNIQYF. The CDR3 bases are TGTGCCAGCAGTTTGGAGACTTCGGACGGGAACATTCAGTACTTC.

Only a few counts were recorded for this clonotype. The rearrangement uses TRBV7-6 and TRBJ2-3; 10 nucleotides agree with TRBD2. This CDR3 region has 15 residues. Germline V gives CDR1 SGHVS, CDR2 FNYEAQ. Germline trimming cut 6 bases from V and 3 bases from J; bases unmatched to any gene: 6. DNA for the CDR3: TGTGCCAGCAGTTTTTTAGCGGGAGGAACAGATACGCAGTATTTT. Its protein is CASSFLAGGTDTQYF.

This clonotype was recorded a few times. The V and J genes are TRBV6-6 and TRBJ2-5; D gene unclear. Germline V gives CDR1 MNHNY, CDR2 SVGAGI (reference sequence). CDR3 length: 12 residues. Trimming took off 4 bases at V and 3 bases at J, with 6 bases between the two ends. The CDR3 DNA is TGTGCCAGCAGTTTACCTAAAGAGACCCAGTACTTC. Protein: CASSLPKETQYF.

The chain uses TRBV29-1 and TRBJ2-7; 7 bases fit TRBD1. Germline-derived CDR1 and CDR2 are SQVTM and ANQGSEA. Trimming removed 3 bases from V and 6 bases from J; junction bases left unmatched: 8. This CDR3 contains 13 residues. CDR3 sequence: CSVDITGESEQYF. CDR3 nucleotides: TGCAGCGTTGATATTACAGGGGAGAGCGAGCAGTACTTC.

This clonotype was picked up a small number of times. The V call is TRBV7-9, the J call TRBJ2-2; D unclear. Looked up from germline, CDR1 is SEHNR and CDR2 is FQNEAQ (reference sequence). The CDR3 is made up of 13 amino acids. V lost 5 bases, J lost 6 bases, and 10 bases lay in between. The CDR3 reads CASSPRPAGELFF. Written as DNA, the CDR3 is TGTGCCAGCAGCCCCCGACCTGCCGGGGAGCTGTTTTTT.

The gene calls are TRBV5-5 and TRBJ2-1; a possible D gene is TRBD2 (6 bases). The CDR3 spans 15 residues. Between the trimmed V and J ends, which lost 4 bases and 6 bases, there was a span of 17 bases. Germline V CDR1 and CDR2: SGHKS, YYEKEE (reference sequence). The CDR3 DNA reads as TGTGCCAGCAGCCGCCGGGACTCGGCTTCCAATGAGCAGTTCTTC. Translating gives CASSRRDSASNEQFF.

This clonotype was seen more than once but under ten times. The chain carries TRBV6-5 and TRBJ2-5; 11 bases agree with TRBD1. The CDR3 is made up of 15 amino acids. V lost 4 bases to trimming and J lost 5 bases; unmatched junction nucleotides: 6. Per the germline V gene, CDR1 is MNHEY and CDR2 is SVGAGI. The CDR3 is CASSWTGGTVETQYF. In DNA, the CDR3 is TGTGCCAGCAGTTGGACAGGGGGCACGGTGGAGACCCAGTACTTC.

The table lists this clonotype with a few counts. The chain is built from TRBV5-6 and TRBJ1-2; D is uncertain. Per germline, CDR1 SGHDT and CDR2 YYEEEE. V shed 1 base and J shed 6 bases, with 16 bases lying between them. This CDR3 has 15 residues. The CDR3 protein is CASSLIGGSAHGYTF. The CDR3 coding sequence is TGTGCCAGCAGCTTGATCGGAGGGTCTGCGCATGGCTACACCTTC.

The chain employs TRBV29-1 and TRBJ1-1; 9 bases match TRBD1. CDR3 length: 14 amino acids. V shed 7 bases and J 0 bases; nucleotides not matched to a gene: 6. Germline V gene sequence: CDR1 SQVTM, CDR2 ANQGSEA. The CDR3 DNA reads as TGCAGCGGAACCCGGACAGGGGTGAACACTGAAGCTTTCTTT. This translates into CSGTRTGVNTEAFF.

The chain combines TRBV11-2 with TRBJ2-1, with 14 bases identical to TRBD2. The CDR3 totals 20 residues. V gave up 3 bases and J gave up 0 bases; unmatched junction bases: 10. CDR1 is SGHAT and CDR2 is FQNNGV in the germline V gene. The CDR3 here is CASSFGTSGRLESSYNEQFF. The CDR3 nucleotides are TGTGCCAGCAGCTTTGGGACTAGCGGGAGACTGGAGAGCTCCTACAATGAGCAGTTCTTC.